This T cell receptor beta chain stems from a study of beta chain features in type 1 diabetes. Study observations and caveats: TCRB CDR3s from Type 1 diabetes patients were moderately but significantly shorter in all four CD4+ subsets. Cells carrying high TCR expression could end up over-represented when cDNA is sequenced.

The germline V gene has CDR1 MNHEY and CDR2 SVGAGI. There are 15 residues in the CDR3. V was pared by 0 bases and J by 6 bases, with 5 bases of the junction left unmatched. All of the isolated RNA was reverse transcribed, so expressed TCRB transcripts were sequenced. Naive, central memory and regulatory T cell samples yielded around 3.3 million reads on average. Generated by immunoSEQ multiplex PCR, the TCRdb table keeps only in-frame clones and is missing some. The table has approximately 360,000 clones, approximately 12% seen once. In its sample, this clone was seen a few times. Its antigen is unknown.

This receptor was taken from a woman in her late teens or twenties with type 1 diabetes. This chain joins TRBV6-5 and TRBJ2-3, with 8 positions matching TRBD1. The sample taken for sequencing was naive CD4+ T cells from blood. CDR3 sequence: CASSYSAGGGDTQYF. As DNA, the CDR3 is TGTGCCAGCAGTTACTCGGCAGGGGGCGGCGATACGCAGTATTTT.